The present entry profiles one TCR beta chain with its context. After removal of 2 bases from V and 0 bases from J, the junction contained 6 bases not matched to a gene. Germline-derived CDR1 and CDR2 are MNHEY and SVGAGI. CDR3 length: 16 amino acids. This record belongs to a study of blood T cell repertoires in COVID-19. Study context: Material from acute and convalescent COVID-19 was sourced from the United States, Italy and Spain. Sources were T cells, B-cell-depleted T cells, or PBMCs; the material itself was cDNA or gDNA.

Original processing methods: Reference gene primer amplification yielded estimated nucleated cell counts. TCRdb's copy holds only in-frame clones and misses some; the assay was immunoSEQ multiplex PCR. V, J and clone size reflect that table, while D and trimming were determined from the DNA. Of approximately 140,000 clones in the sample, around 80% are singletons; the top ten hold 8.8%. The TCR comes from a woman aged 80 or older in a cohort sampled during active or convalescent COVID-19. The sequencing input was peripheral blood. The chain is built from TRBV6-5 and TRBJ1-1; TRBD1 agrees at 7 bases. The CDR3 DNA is TGTGCCAGCAGTTACATAGGGGGCGCGTTGAACACTGAAGCTTTCTTT. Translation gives CASSYIGGALNTEAFF.